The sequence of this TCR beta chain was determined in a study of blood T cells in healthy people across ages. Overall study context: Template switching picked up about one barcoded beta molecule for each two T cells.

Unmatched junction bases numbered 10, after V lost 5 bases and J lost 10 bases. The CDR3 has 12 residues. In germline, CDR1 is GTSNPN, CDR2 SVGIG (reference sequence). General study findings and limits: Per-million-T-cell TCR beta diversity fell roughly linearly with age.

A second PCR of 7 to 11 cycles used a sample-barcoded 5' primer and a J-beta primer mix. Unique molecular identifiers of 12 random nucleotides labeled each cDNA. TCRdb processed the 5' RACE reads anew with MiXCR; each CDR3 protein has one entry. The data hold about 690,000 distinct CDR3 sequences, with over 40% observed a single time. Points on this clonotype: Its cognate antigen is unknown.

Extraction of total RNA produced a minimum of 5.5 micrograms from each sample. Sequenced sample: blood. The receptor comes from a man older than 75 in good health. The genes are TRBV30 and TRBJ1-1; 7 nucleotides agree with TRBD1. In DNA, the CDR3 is TGTGCCTGGGATCAGACAGGGATTGGAGCTTTCTTT. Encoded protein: CAWDQTGIGAFF.